The entry that follows covers one T cell receptor beta chain sequence. Its specificity is not known. The source of the sample is a study of T cell responses to AZD1222 COVID-19 vaccine. The assay was immunoSEQ multiplex PCR, and TCRdb's table has in-frame clones only and misses some. Of roughly 100,000 clones listed, about 88% are singletons. Whole-study results and caveats: Across spike, vaccine-associated CD4 TCRs were found, dominant at 160-218 and 743-854. A reported finding is that nearly half of spike-specific TCRs target unmutated variant regions.

Between the trimmed V and J ends, which lost 1 base and 4 bases, there was a span of 13 bases. The CDR3 length is 15 residues. In germline, CDR1 is LNHDA, CDR2 SQIVND (reference sequence). This sequence was found in an adult in good health. The V call is TRBV19, the J call TRBJ1-1; TRBD1 is a possible D gene (5 bases). The starting material was peripheral blood, obtained on day 0 of AZD1222 vaccination. CDR3 nucleotides: TGTGCCAGTAGTATAGTGATCCGGGGCGGCACTGAAGCTTTCTTT. Amino acids: CASSIVIRGGTEAFF.